The sequence of this TCR beta chain was determined in a study of patients and donors after allogeneic stem cell transplantation. This clonotype came up many times. TCRdb processed the RT-PCR reads anew with MiXCR; each CDR3 protein has one entry. This sample has approximately 98,000 distinct CDR3 sequences, with 35% found just once. This CDR3 has 14 residues. With 0 bases removed from V and 4 bases from J, the gap between germline ends came to 10 bases. Germline V gene sequence: CDR1 SGHRS, CDR2 YFSETQ. The receptor comes from a human donor who was either an allogeneic HSCT recipient or a stem cell or donor lymphocyte infusion donor (not recorded which). It is not recorded whose cells these are; they may come from a transplant donor. The genes are TRBV5-1 and TRBJ1-1, with D maybe TRBD1 (5 bases). Material: blood, either unsorted or a sorted T cell fraction (not recorded which). The CDR3 DNA sequence: TGCGCCAGCAGCTTGGCCGGGACTCCCACTGAAGCTTTCTTT. Protein sequence: CASSLAGTPTEAFF.